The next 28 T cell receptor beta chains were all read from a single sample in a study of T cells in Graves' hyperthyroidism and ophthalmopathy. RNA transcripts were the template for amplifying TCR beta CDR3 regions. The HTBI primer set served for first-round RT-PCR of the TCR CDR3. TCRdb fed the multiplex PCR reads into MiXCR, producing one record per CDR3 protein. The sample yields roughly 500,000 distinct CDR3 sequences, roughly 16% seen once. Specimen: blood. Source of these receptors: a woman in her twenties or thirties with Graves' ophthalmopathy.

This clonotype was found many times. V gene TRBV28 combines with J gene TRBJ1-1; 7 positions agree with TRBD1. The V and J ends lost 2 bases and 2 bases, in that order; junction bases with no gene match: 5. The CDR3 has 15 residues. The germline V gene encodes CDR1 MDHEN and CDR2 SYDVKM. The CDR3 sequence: CASSLGWDSNTEAFF. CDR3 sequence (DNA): TGTGCCAGCAGTTTAGGATGGGACAGCAACACTGAAGCTTTCTTT.

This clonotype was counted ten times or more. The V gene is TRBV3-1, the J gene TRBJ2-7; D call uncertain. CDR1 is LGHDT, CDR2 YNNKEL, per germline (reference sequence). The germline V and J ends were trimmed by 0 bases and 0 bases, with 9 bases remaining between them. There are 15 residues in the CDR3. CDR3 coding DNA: TGTGCCAGCAGCCAAGACATACTTAACTCCTACGAGCAGTACTTC. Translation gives CASSQDILNSYEQYF.

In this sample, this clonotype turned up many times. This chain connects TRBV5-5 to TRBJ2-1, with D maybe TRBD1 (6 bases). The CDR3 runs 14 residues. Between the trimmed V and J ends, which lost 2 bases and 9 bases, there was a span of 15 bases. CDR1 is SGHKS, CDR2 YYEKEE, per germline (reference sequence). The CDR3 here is CASSFSPGEAEQFF. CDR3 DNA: TGTGCCAGCAGCTTTAGTCCAGGGGAAGCTGAGCAGTTCTTC.

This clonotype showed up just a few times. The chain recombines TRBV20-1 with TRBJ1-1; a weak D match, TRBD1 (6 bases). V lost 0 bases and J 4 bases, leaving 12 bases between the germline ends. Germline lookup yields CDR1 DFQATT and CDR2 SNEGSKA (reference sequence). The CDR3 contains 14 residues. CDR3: CSARDLGGGTEAFF. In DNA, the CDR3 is TGCAGTGCTAGAGATCTAGGGGGGGGCACTGAAGCTTTCTTT.

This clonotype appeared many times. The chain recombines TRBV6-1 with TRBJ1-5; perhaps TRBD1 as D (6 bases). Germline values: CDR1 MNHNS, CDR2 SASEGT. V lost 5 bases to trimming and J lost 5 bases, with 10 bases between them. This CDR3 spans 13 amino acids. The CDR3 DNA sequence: TGTGCCAGCAGTCCCAGACAGGATCAGCCCCAGCATTTT. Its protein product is CASSPRQDQPQHF.

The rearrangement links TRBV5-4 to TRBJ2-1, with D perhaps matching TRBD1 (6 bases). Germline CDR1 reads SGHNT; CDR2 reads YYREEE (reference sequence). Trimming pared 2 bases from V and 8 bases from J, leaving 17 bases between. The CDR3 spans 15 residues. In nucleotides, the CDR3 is TGTGCCAGCAGCTTCGGACAGCCCTCGGTAGATGAGCAGTTCTTC. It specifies CASSFGQPSVDEQFF. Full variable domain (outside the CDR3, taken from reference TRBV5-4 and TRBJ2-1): ETGVTQSPTHLIKTRGQQVTLRCSSQSGHNTVSWYQQALGQGPQFIFQYYREEENGRGNFPPRFSGLQFPNYSSELNVNALELDDSALYLCASSFGQPSVDEQFFGPGTRLTVL.

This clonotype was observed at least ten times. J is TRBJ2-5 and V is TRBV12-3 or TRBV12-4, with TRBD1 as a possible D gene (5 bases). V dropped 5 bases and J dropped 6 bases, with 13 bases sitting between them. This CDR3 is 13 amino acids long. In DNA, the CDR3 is TGTGCCAGCAGTGCAGACAGCGCGAAGACCCAGTACTTC. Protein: CASSADSAKTQYF.

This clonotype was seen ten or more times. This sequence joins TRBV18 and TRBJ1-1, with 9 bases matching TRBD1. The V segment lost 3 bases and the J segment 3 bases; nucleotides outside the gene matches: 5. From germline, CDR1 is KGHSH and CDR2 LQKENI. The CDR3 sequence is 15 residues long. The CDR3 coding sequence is TGTGCCAGCTCACCTTCGACAGGGGGAGACACTGAAGCTTTCTTT. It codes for CASSPSTGGDTEAFF.

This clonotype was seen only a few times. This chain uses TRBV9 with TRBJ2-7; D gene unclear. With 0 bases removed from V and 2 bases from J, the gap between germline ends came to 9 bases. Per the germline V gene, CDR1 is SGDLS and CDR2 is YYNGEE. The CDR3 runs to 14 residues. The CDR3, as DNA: TGTGCCAGCAGCGTAGGTGTCGCCACCTACGAGCAGTACTTC. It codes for CASSVGVATYEQYF. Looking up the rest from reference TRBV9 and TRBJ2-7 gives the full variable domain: DSGVTQTPKHLITATGQRVTLRCSPRSGDLSVYWYQQSLDQGLQFLIQYYNGEERAKGNILERFSAQQFPDLHSELNLSSLELGDSALYFCASSVGVATYEQYFGPGTRLTVT.

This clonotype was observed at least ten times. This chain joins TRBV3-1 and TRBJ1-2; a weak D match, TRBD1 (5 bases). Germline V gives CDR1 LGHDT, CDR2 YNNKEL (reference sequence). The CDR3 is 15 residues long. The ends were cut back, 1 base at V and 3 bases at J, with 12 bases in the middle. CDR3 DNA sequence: TGTGCCAGCAGCCAAGCCCCGCGCAGGGACTATGGCTACACCTTC. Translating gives CASSQAPRRDYGYTF.

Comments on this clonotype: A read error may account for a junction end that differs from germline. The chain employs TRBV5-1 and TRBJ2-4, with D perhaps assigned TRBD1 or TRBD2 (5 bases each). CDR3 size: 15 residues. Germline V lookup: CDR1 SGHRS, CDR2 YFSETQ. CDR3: CASSTDTGGKDIQYF. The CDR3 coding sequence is TGCGCCAGCAGCACCGACACAGGAGGCAAAGACATTCAGTACTTC.

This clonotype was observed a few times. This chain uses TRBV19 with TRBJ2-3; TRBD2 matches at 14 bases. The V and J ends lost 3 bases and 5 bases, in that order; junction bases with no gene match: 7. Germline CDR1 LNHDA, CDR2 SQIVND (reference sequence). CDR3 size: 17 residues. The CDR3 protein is CASSIGLAGGRLDTQYF. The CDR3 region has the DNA TGTGCCAGTAGTATCGGACTAGCGGGAGGAAGGCTAGATACGCAGTATTTT.

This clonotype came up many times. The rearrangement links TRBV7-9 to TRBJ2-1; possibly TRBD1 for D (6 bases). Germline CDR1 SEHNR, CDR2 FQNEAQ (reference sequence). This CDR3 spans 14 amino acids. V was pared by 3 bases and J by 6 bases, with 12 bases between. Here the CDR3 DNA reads TGTGCCAGCAGCTTTTATTCAGGGGCCAATGAGCAGTTCTTC. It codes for CASSFYSGANEQFF.

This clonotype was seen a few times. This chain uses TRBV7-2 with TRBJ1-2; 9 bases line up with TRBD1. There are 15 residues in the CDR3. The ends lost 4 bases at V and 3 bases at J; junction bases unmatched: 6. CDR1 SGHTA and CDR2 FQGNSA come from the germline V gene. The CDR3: CASSSPGQGDYGYTF. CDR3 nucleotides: TGTGCCAGCAGCTCACCGGGACAGGGCGACTATGGCTACACCTTC.

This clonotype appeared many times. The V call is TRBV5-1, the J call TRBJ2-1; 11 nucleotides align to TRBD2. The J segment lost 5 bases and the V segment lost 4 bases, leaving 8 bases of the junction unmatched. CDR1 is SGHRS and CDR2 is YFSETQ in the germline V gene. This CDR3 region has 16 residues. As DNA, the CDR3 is TGCGCCAGCAGCCCCCGGACTAGCGGGTACGACAATGAGCAGTTCTTC. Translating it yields CASSPRTSGYDNEQFF. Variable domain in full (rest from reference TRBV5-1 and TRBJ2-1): KAGVTQTPRYLIKTRGQQVTLSCSPISGHRSVSWYQQTPGQGLQFLFEYFSETQRNKGNFPGRFSGRQFSNSRSEMNVSTLELGDSALYLCASSPRTSGYDNEQFFGPGTRLTVL.

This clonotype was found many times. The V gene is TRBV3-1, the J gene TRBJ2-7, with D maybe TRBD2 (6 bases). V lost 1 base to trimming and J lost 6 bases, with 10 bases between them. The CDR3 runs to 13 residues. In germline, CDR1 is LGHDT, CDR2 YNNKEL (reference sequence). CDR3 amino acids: CASSQGGGSEQYF. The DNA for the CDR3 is TGTGCCAGCAGCCAAGGTGGGGGGAGCGAGCAGTACTTC.

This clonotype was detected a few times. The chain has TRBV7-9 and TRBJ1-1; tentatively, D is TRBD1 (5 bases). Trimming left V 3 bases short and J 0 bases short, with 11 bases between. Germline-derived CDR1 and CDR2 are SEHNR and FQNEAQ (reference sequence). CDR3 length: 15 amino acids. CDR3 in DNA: TGTGCCAGCAGCTTGGGACGGACCATGAACACTGAAGCTTTCTTT. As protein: CASSLGRTMNTEAFF.

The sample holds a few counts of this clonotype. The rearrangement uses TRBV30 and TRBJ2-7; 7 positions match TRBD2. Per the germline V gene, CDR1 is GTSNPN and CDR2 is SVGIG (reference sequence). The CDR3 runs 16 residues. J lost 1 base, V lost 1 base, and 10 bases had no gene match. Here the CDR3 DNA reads TGTGCCTGGAGTGCGGCTAGCGGACTGGCGTCCTACGAGCAGTACTTC. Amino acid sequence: CAWSAASGLASYEQYF.

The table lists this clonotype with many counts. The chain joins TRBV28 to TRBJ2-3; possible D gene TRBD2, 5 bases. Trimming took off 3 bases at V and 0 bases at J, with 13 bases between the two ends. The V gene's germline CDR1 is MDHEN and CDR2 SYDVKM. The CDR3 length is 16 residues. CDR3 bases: TGTGCCAGCAGTTTGCGAGGAGCGGCAAGCACAGATACGCAGTATTTT. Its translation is CASSLRGAASTDTQYF.

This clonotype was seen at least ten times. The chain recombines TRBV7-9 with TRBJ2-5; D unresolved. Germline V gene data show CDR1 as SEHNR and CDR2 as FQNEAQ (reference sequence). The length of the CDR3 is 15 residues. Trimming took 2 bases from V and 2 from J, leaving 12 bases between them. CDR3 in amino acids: CASSLLVGEQETQYF. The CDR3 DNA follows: TGTGCCAGCAGCTTATTGGTGGGTGAACAAGAGACCCAGTACTTC.

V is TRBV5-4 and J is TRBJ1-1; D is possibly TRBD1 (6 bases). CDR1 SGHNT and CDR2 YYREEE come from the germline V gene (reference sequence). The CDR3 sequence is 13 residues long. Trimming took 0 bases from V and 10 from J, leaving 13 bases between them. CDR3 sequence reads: CASSLAGGRGAFF. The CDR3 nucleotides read TGTGCCAGCAGCTTGGCGGGGGGCCGTGGAGCTTTCTTT.

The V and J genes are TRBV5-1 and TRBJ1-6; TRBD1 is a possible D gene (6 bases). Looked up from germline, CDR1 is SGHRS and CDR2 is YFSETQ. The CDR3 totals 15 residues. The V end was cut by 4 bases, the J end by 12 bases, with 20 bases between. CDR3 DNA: TGCGCCAGCAGCAGGGAGCAGGGGTCTGGGGGACCCCTCCACTTT. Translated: CASSREQGSGGPLHF.

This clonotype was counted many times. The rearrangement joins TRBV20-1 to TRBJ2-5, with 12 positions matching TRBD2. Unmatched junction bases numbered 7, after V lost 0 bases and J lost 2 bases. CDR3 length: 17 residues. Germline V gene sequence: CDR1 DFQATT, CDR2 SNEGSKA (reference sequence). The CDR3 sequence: CSARDSGTSGLQETQYF. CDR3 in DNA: TGCAGTGCTAGAGATTCCGGGACTAGCGGGTTACAAGAGACCCAGTACTTC.

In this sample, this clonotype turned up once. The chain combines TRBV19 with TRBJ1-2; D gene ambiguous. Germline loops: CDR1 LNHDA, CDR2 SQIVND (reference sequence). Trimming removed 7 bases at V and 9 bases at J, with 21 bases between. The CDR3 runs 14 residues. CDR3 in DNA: TGTGCCAGTATTTCCGCGGTTAGCGGGTCAAGCTACACCTTC. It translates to CASISAVSGSSYTF.

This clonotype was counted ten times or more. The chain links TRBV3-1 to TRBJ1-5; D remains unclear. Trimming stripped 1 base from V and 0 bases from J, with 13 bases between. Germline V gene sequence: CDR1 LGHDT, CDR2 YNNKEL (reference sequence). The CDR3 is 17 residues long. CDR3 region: CASSQAQSSTSNQPQHF. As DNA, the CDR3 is TGTGCCAGCAGCCAAGCCCAGTCCTCTACTAGCAATCAGCCCCAGCATTTT.

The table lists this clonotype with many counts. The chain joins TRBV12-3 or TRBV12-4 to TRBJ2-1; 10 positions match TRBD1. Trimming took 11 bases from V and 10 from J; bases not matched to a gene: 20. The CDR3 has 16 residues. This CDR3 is CAGPRAGQGPRREQFF. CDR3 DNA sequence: TGTGCCGGACCTCGGGCGGGACAGGGGCCAAGAAGGGAGCAGTTCTTC.

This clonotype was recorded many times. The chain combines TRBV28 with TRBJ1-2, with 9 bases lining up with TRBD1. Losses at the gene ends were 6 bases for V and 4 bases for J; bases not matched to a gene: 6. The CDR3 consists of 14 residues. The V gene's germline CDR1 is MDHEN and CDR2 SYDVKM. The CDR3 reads CASRRQGDGYGYTF. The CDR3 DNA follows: TGTGCCAGCAGAAGACAGGGGGACGGCTATGGCTACACCTTC.

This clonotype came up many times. CDR3 loop: CSGSQLQNTEAFF. CDR3 DNA sequence: TGCAGTGGCAGCCAACTCCAAAACACTGAAGCTTTCTTT. This chain connects TRBV20-1 to TRBJ1-1; D unresolved. This CDR3 spans 13 amino acids. Trimming removed 7 bases from V and 2 bases from J, with 14 bases in between. The V gene's germline CDR1 is DFQATT and CDR2 SNEGSKA (reference sequence).